This TCR beta chain is drawn from a study of naive CD8 T cells in extremely preterm neonates (dated by TCRdb to the late 2010s). Some background on the complete study: An age range of 25-50 years is given for the adult participants in the abstract, whereas a range of 20-50 years is given in the methods. Sorted naive CD8+ T cells from four age groups (extremely preterm neonates, term neonates, young children and adults) were used in the study to compare TCRbeta CDR3 repertoires. The paper as a whole reports these results and caveats: A larger fraction of CDR3 nucleotide sequences was shared among preterm neonates (around 2.5%) than among term neonates (around 0.4%), young children (around 0.03%) and adults (roughly 0.01%). Preterm neonates had significantly lower iChao1 richness than all other age groups (p < 0.05) and an even clone distribution, indicating a less rich repertoire. Prospective longitudinal studies of preterm and term neonates were called for by the authors so that T cell development could be tracked within individuals. Compared with the older groups, preterm CDR3s were shorter and closer to germline, carrying fewer N additions and showing less junctional trimming. As limitations, the authors pointed to a small sample size and variable productive template counts among preterm samples.

About this clone: The antigen this receptor binds is unknown. Base quality data are lacking; no much larger clone is found one base away.

TCRbeta CDR3 regions were amplified from genomic DNA by a two-step, bias-controlled multiplex PCR. Primers specific for every TRBV and TRBJ gene segment were used in the multiplex PCR. The immunoSEQ Assay was used to generate the TCRbeta repertoire data. Per the authors' processing: A relative-frequency ratio and a modified nearest-neighbor algorithm were applied to filter and cluster reads so that closely related sequences were merged. IMGT annotation was followed for the assignment of V, D and J genes to CDR3 sequences. Template counts were normalized for PCR amplification bias and quantified against synthetic TCR CDR3 analog sequences. Only unique productive sequences, defined as in-frame CDR3 sequences without stop codons, were included in the analyses. The immunoSEQ Analyzer software was used to calculate iChao1 richness and clonality, with clonality defined as 1 minus Pielou's evenness. Depending on the Shapiro-Wilk normality results, either Student's t-test or a non-parametric test was run in JMP for statistical testing. TCRdb's version of the immuneACCESS table is confined to in-frame rearrangements and falls short of the full clone set. An unresolved V gene accounts for under half of the shortfall where checked; the remainder is of unknown origin. V, J and clone size are those of that table, while D and trimming were read from the DNA. The sample table records over 5,000 clones; approximately 96% of these occur just once. Over 7% of the sample is held by the ten biggest clonotypes.

Taken from cysteine to phenylalanine, the CDR3 has 14 residues. Here the CDR3 DNA is all that survives: 42 bases in frame from base 1. The germline V gene specifies SGDLS as CDR1 and YYNGEE as CDR2. V lost 0 bases and J lost 5 bases, and the count of bases not matched to a germline gene is 4. Peripheral blood was donated by five healthy children aged roughly 16-56 months who were having elective routine surgery, plus five healthy nonsmoking adults. The adult controls were healthy nonsmokers aged roughly 19-55 years, with a median age of about 40 years. A FACSAria III cell sorter was used to sort live, Annexin V-negative naive CD8+ T cells (CD3+CD8+CD45RA+CCR7+). Each sample yielded roughly 20,000 to 110,000 sorted naive CD8+ T cells. Ficoll-Paque density gradient centrifugation of diluted blood was used to isolate mononuclear cells. Before sorting, mononuclear cells were cryopreserved in roughly 10% DMSO with roughly 90% FBS and kept in long-term storage at -150 degrees C. After thawing, cells were stained with Annexin V along with antibodies against CD3, CD8, CCR7 and CD45RA. Genomic DNA was extracted from snap-frozen sorted cell pellets with the DNeasy Blood and Tissue Kit.

Source material: naive CD8+ T cells from blood. Recombination joined TRBV9 with TRBJ2-7, with 8 bases aligning to TRBD2. This TCR was sampled from a human donor in good health. DNA sequence: TGTGCCAGCAGCGTAGCCGGGAGGGACCACGAGCAGTACTTC. This codes for CASSVAGRDHEQYF.